This T cell receptor (beta chain) emerged from a study of T-cell reconstitution after alpha-beta-depleted transplantation in children. Preparation of the TCRbeta library was carried out with unique molecular identifiers. TCRdb analysed the PCR reads with MiXCR anew, one entry per CDR3 protein. Of 85,000 to 120,000 distinct CDR3 sequences listed, 7.5% to 9.5% are singletons. Points from the study as a whole: The origin of alpha-beta T cells about two months after transplant was reportedly several hundred expanded graft clones.

On this clonotype itself: What it binds is unknown. The limits of the CDR3 on the DNA are not certain, so only TCRdb's listed CDR3 is given.

The material sequenced was PBMCs, taken before TCRalphabeta/CD19-depleted stem cell transplant. This TCR was recovered from a boy aged 2 to 10 with acute lymphoblastic leukemia, due to receive a stem cell transplant.

The chain's CDR3 is CASVGGGIADTEYF. The chain joins TRBV6-1 to TRBJ2-3; the table assigns TRBD2, which was not confirmed against the DNA. The CDR3 comprises 14 residues, both ends counted. Germline loops: CDR1 MNHNS, CDR2 SASEGT.